Below, 25 T cell receptor beta chains from the same sample are listed, as sequenced in a study of shared clonotypes between healthy human individuals. Clones were read by immunoSEQ multiplex PCR, and TCRdb kept only the in-frame ones, dropping some. The table includes some 2,000,000 clones, 95% detected once. Specimen: naive CD4+ T cells sorted from blood. Subset in this sample: CD45RA+ positively selected. The receptor set was obtained from a man between 18 and 29 years old in good health.

This clone was counted only a few times. This chain links TRBV7-9 with TRBJ1-5; TRBD1 aligns across 9 bases. Trimming at V came to 4 bases and at J to 4 bases, leaving 5 bases not matched to a gene. This CDR3 has 15 amino acids. Germline loops: CDR1 SEHNR, CDR2 FQNEAQ (reference sequence). The CDR3 region has the DNA TGTGCCAGCAGCTCGGACAGGGGCTGGAATCAGCCCCAGCATTTT. Translation gives CASSSDRGWNQPQHF.

The chain uses TRBV2 and TRBJ2-7; D uncertain. The CDR3 is 15 amino acids. Germline V CDR1 and CDR2: SNHLY, FYNNEI. The V gene lost 4 bases and the J gene lost 2 bases, with 15 bases spanning the gap. CDR3 DNA sequence: TGTGCCAGCAGTGGTGGAGACAACACACCCTACGAGCAGTACTTC. Its protein product is CASSGGDNTPYEQYF.

About this clone itself: Other DNA sequences in the same sample also yield this CDR3. V usage is TRBV7-9 and J usage is TRBJ1-2, with D possibly matching TRBD1 (6 bases). Trimming took 4 bases from V and 4 from J, leaving 10 bases between them. CDR1 SEHNR and CDR2 FQNEAQ come from the germline V gene (reference sequence). The CDR3 contains 13 residues. The CDR3 sequence is CASSSRDTYGYTF. For the CDR3, the DNA is TGTGCCAGCAGCTCGCGGGACACCTATGGCTACACCTTC. Full variable domain (rest looked up from reference TRBV7-9 and TRBJ1-2): DTGVSQNPRHKITKRGQNVTFRCDPISEHNRLYWYRQTLGQGPEFLTYFQNEAQLEKSRLLSDRFSAERPKGSFSTLEIQRTEQGDSAMYLCASSSRDTYGYTFGSGTRLTVV.

This rearrangement joins TRBV28 to TRBJ1-5; a weak D match, TRBD1 (5 bases). V lost 3 bases to trimming and J lost 6 bases, with 12 bases between them. Germline values: CDR1 MDHEN, CDR2 SYDVKM. CDR3 size: 14 residues. The CDR3 DNA is TGTGCCAGCAGTTTTTGGGGGGGAGGTCAGCCCCAGCATTTT. Translation: CASSFWGGGQPQHF.

The gene calls are TRBV7-3 and TRBJ1-2, with unresolved D. Trimming took 1 base from V and 1 from J, leaving 22 bases between them. Germline CDR1 is SGHTA and CDR2 is FQGTGA. The CDR3 contains 19 residues. The CDR3 protein is CASSLSGNSPHADNYGYTF. DNA for the CDR3: TGTGCCAGCAGCTTAAGCGGAAACTCTCCCCATGCTGATAACTATGGCTACACCTTC.

This chain uses TRBV18 with TRBJ2-2; TRBD1 might be the D (6 bases). CDR3 length equals 17 residues. Germline CDR1 is KGHSH and CDR2 is LQKENI. V lost 0 bases to trimming and J lost 4 bases, with 15 bases between them. CDR3 in amino acids: CASSPPNHRQATGELFF. The CDR3 DNA reads as TGTGCCAGCTCACCACCGAATCATAGACAGGCCACCGGGGAGCTGTTTTTT.

This chain uses TRBV6-6 with TRBJ2-7; 7 nucleotides match TRBD1. This CDR3 is 14 amino acids long. V shed 5 bases and J 3 bases; nucleotides not matched to a gene: 7. Germline values: CDR1 MNHNY, CDR2 SVGAGI (reference sequence). DNA of the CDR3: TGTGCCAGCAGTGGCCGGGACAGCTACTACGAGCAGTACTTC. It is translated as CASSGRDSYYEQYF.

The chain combines TRBV2 with TRBJ1-2; D unclear. The CDR3 sequence is 12 residues long. Germline assignment: CDR1 SNHLY and CDR2 FYNNEI. V was pared by 8 bases and J by 5 bases, with 12 bases between. The CDR3 sequence is CASAPAGYGYTF. CDR3 in DNA: TGTGCCAGCGCCCCGGCGGGGTATGGCTACACCTTC.

Concerning this clone itself: The germline gene is not matched at one end of the junction; a read error may be the cause. The chain employs TRBV7-2 and TRBJ1-4, with unresolved D. Germline values: CDR1 SGHTA, CDR2 FQGNSA. The CDR3 consists of 14 residues. In DNA, the CDR3 is TGTGCCAGCAGTTTAGAGGCTCTTACCGAAAAACTGTTTTTT. Translation: CASSLEALTEKLFF.

The chain has TRBV5-6 and TRBJ2-3; a possible D gene is TRBD2 (5 bases). The V and J ends lost 4 bases and 4 bases respectively, with 19 bases between them. The CDR3 totals 16 residues. From germline, CDR1 is SGHDT and CDR2 YYEEEE. Here the CDR3 reads CASSPQSGVLSDTQYF. CDR3 DNA sequence: TGTGCCAGCAGCCCCCAGAGCGGAGTACTGTCAGATACGCAGTATTTT.

The V and J genes are TRBV11-2 and TRBJ2-4, with 7 bases that match TRBD2. Germline CDR1 reads SGHAT; CDR2 reads FQNNGV. V shed 0 bases and J 10 bases; nucleotides not matched to a gene: 3. The CDR3 extends over 13 amino acids. For the CDR3, the DNA is TGTGCCAGCAGCTTAGATCGGGGGGATATTCAGTACTTC. Translating gives CASSLDRGDIQYF.

This clone was counted a single time. Other nucleotide sequences in the sample specify the same CDR3. The genes are TRBV18 and TRBJ2-5; the D is unclear. The germline V and J ends were trimmed by 3 bases and 1 base, with 9 bases remaining between them. Germline CDR1 reads KGHSH; CDR2 reads LQKENI. The CDR3 has 14 amino acids. DNA of the CDR3: TGTGCCAGCTCACCCAGCACATCCCAAGAGACCCAGTACTTC. Translated, it gives CASSPSTSQETQYF.

This chain connects TRBV30 to TRBJ1-4, with D maybe TRBD1 (5 bases). Germline lookup yields CDR1 GTSNPN and CDR2 SVGIG (reference sequence). The CDR3 length is 14 residues. V shed 5 bases and J shed 10 bases, with 20 bases lying between them. CDR3 amino acids: CAWQNYGTQGKLFF. The CDR3 DNA follows: TGTGCCTGGCAGAACTACGGGACCCAAGGAAAACTGTTTTTT.

Points on this clone: Other DNA sequences from this sample encode an identical CDR3 as well. CDR3 sequence (DNA): TGCGCCAGCAGCCTTCCGGGACAGGGATACGAGCAGTACTTC. Protein sequence: CASSLPGQGYEQYF. V gene TRBV5-1 combines with J gene TRBJ2-7; 9 bases fit TRBD1. The CDR3 spans 14 residues. CDR1 SGHRS and CDR2 YFSETQ come from the germline V gene. The V gene end was trimmed by 4 bases and the J gene end by 4 bases; junction bases not matched to a gene: 6.

The chain recombines TRBV5-1 with TRBJ1-3, with 8 positions matching TRBD1. The CDR3 runs 16 residues. From germline, CDR1 is SGHRS and CDR2 YFSETQ. With 1 base clipped from V and 1 base from J, the junction kept 4 bases outside the gene matches. The CDR3: CASSLSRTGSGNTIYF. The CDR3 DNA reads as TGCGCCAGCAGCTTGAGCCGGACAGGGTCTGGAAACACCATATATTTT.

A word on this clone: An end of the junction does not agree with germline; a read error may underlie this. The chain couples TRBV13 to TRBJ2-3, with D possibly called TRBD1 or TRBD2 (5 bases each). Germline V gives CDR1 PRHDT, CDR2 FYEKMQ (reference sequence). This CDR3 spans 14 amino acids. The CDR3 DNA is TGTGCCAGCAGTTTAGGTCGGGGCGCAGATACGCAGTATTTT. Residues: CASSLGRGADTQYF.

This clone showed up just once. This chain joins TRBV7-9 and TRBJ2-1; 8 bases are a match to TRBD2. CDR3 length equals 17 residues. Germline V gene data show CDR1 as SEHNR and CDR2 as FQNEAQ (reference sequence). V lost 5 bases, J lost 6 bases, and 15 bases stayed unmatched. This CDR3 is CASSQNRASGFGNEQFF. The CDR3 DNA follows: TGTGCCAGCAGCCAAAATCGGGCTAGCGGGTTCGGCAATGAGCAGTTCTTC.

This clone was detected once. The chain couples TRBV4-1 to TRBJ2-7; 7 bases map to TRBD1. Germline CDR1 MGHRA, CDR2 YSYEKL. The CDR3 totals 22 residues. V trimming: 0 bases; J trimming: 2 bases; junction bases outside the gene matches: 25. As DNA, the CDR3 is TGCGCCAGCAGCCAAGAAAAAAGGACCTTAGATCCCAGGGCAGGGGGTACCTACGAGCAGTACTTC. Residues: CASSQEKRTLDPRAGGTYEQYF.

J is TRBJ2-4 and V is TRBV4-1, with a weak D call TRBD2 (6 bases). The germline gives CDR1 MGHRA, CDR2 YSYEKL. Trimming took off 1 base at V and 9 bases at J, with 10 bases between the two ends. This CDR3 is 13 amino acids long. The CDR3: CASSQALGGIQYF. The CDR3 DNA follows: TGCGCCAGCAGCCAAGCGCTCGGGGGCATTCAGTACTTC.

The CDR3 DNA sequence: TGTGCCAGCAGCCCGGCAGGGGAAGGTGGAAACACCATATATTTT. Translating gives CASSPAGEGGNTIYF. V gene TRBV28 combines with J gene TRBJ1-3; the D gene is possibly TRBD1 (6 bases). Trimming stripped 6 bases from V and 3 bases from J, with 15 bases between. In germline, CDR1 is MDHEN, CDR2 SYDVKM. The CDR3 is 15 amino acids.

V and J are TRBV18 and TRBJ1-4; 10 bases line up with TRBD1. CDR3 length equals 13 residues. After removal of 6 bases from V and 13 bases from J, the junction contained 8 bases not matched to a gene. Germline-derived CDR1 and CDR2 are KGHSH and LQKENI. CDR3 loop: CASSLGQGSILFF. The CDR3 region has the DNA TGTGCCAGCTCGCTGGGACAGGGGAGTATACTGTTTTTT.

This chain links TRBV5-8 with TRBJ1-1; the D is unclear. The CDR3 loop spans 10 amino acids. Trimming stripped 6 bases from V and 7 bases from J, with 7 bases between. Germline CDR1 and CDR2: SGHTS and YDEGEE. For the CDR3, the DNA is TGTGCCAGCACCAAAATTGAAGCTTTCTTT. Protein sequence: CASTKIEAFF. Full variable domain (missing parts from reference TRBV5-8 and TRBJ1-1): EAGVTQSPTHLIKTRGQQATLRCSPISGHTSVYWYQQALGLGLQFLLWYDEGEERNRGNFPPRFSGRQFPNYSSELNVNALELEDSALYLCASTKIEAFFGQGTRLTVV.

This clone was picked up one time. The rearrangement uses TRBV7-2 and TRBJ2-7, with 8 bases lining up with TRBD2. The CDR3 is made up of 17 amino acids. J was trimmed by 6 bases and V by 0 bases; bases with no gene match: 13. Germline V lookup: CDR1 SGHTA, CDR2 FQGNSA. CDR3 nucleotide sequence: TGTGCCAGCAGCTTAGCCGGAAGGGCGGGAGGAACTGTCGAGCAGTACTTC. Its protein product is CASSLAGRAGGTVEQYF. Combining the CDR3 with reference TRBV7-2 and TRBJ2-7 gives the whole variable domain GAGVSQSPSNKVTEKGKDVELRCDPISGHTALYWYRQSLGQGLEFLIYFQGNSAPDKSGLPSDRFSAERTGGSVSTLTIQRTQQEDSAVYLCASSLAGRAGGTVEQYFGPGTRLTVT.

The J gene is TRBJ1-1, the V gene TRBV18, with D hard to call. Germline V gene sequence: CDR1 KGHSH, CDR2 LQKENI. The CDR3 runs 14 residues. Trimming left V 4 bases short and J 1 base short, with 10 bases between. The CDR3 region is CASSLTEGNTEAFF. In DNA, the CDR3 is TGTGCCAGCTCACTAACAGAGGGGAACACTGAAGCTTTCTTT. Full variable domain (missing parts from reference TRBV18 and TRBJ1-1): NAGVMQNPRHLVRRRGQEARLRCSPMKGHSHVYWYRQLPEEGLKFMVYLQKENIIDESGMPKERFSAEFPKEGPSILRIQQVVRGDSAAYFCASSLTEGNTEAFFGQGTRLTVV.

This chain connects TRBV10-3 to TRBJ2-2; D is tentatively TRBD1 or TRBD2 (6 bases each). This CDR3 comprises 14 residues. Trimming stripped 11 bases from V and 1 base from J, with 14 bases between. The germline V gene has CDR1 ENHRY and CDR2 SYGVKD. The CDR3 reads CAAGGIGNTGELFF. The CDR3 nucleotides read TGTGCCGCCGGGGGCATAGGGAACACCGGGGAGCTGTTTTTT.